This record concerns one T cell receptor beta chain sequence. This CDR3 has 16 amino acids. Germline CDR1 SNHLY, CDR2 FYNNEI. V lost 5 bases and J lost 6, with 22 bases in between. Original processing notes: Amplification of reference gene primers was used by the study to estimate nucleated cell counts. Repertoires were generated with immunoSEQ multiplex PCR, while TCRdb's copy carries only in-frame clones and drops some. From that table come the V and J calls and clone size; the DNA was used to work out D and trimming. The sample contains 110,000 or so clones, about four fifths of which appear only once. The data belong to a study of blood T cell repertoires in COVID-19. Study at large: The analysed material was cDNA or gDNA that came from T cells, B-cell-depleted T cells, or PBMCs.

The receptor was derived from a middle-aged woman with acute or convalescent COVID-19. The chain is built from TRBV2 and TRBJ1-2; perhaps TRBD1 as D (6 bases). Sequencing was done on a sample of peripheral blood. CDR3 nucleotides: TGTGCCAGCAGTCGCCAAAGAGCGGGGGGCGAGGATGGCTACACCTTC. Encoded protein: CASSRQRAGGEDGYTF.